Listed below are T cell receptor beta chains from one sample, sequenced in a study of T-cell memory formation after mild COVID-19. TCRdb re-called the 5' RACE reads through MiXCR, storing one row per CDR3 protein. The data contain 350,000 or so distinct CDR3 sequences, 20% to 25% of them seen just once; the ten biggest clones take up approximately 22%. Specimen: PBMCs or a T cell subset sorted from them (not recorded which). The receptors originated from a man between 18 and 29 years old who had mild COVID-19 (a few samples of this study predate the infection). Cell type and time point are not known. Each CDR3 is given without its conserved first and last residue. The order of the fields is D gene, J gene, V gene, CDR3 protein. The D gene is left open where the match is weak.

d_gene: TRBD1; j_gene: TRBJ2-5; v_gene: TRBV4-2; CDR3aa: ASSQEGQGGTQY
d_gene: .; j_gene: TRBJ1-1; v_gene: TRBV16; CDR3aa: ASTYAWGTEAF
d_gene: .; j_gene: TRBJ1-1; v_gene: TRBV7-2; CDR3aa: ASSLAPSTEAF
d_gene: .; j_gene: TRBJ2-3; v_gene: TRBV12-3/TRBV12-4; CDR3aa: ASTTGRYADTQY
d_gene: .; j_gene: TRBJ2-7; v_gene: TRBV6-2/TRBV6-3; CDR3aa: ASVNSGASSYEQY
d_gene: .; j_gene: TRBJ2-5; v_gene: TRBV5-1; CDR3aa: ASSSLAGRETQY
d_gene: .; j_gene: TRBJ1-5; v_gene: TRBV12-2; CDR3aa: ASRSRREGTPQPQH
d_gene: TRBD1; j_gene: TRBJ1-5; v_gene: TRBV7-2; CDR3aa: ASSRDSPYQPQH
d_gene: TRBD1; j_gene: TRBJ2-1; v_gene: TRBV7-9; CDR3aa: ASLIYRDRGGEQF
d_gene: .; j_gene: TRBJ2-5; v_gene: TRBV5-6; CDR3aa: ASSLGPPVETQY
d_gene: TRBD1; j_gene: TRBJ1-1; v_gene: TRBV15; CDR3aa: ATSRGAGGREAF
d_gene: TRBD1; j_gene: TRBJ2-5; v_gene: TRBV7-9; CDR3aa: ASSDRRRDRGGETQY